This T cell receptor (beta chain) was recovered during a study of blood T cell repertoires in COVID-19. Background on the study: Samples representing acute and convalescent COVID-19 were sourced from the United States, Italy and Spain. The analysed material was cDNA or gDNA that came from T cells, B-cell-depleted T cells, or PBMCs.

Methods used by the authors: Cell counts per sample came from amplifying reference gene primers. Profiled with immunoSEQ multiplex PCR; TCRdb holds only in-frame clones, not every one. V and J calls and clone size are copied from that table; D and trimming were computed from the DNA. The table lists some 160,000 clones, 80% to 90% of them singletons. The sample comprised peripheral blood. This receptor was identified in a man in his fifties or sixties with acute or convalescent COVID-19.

The CDR3 protein is CASSPQASLSYEQYF. For the CDR3, the DNA is TGTGCCAGCTCACCCCAGGCCAGCCTCTCCTACGAGCAGTACTTC. The chain couples TRBV18 to TRBJ2-7; D uncertain. The CDR3 length is 15 residues. Germline-derived CDR1 and CDR2 are KGHSH and LQKENI. Trimming stripped 3 bases from V and 0 bases from J, with 12 bases between. The variable domain in full, completed from reference TRBV18 and TRBJ2-7, reads NAGVMQNPRHLVRRRGQEARLRCSPMKGHSHVYWYRQLPEEGLKFMVYLQKENIIDESGMPKERFSAEFPKEGPSILRIQQVVRGDSAAYFCASSPQASLSYEQYFGPGTRLTVT.